This T cell receptor (beta chain) was sequenced for a study of blood T cell repertoires in COVID-19. Background on the study: From the United States, Italy and Spain came samples of acute and convalescent COVID-19. PBMCs, B-cell-depleted T cells, or T cells provided the cDNA or gDNA that made up the material.

As for this clone: One end of the junction fails to match germline, which may point to a read error.

In the source study's methods: Amplification of reference gene primers was used by the study to estimate nucleated cell counts. The data were produced by immunoSEQ multiplex PCR, yet TCRdb's version contains in-frame clones alone and is incomplete. The V and J calls and the clone size are those of that table, but D and trimming were determined from the DNA. The sample has 90,000 to 120,000 clones, 65% to 90% seen once. Germline CDR1 is SNHLY and CDR2 is FYNNEI. The CDR3 is 16 residues long. The origin of this receptor is a man in his fifties or sixties with acute or convalescent COVID-19. Sequenced input: peripheral blood. The chain joins TRBV2 to TRBJ2-1; perhaps TRBD1 as D (6 bases). The CDR3 DNA is TGTGCCAGCGGATCCCAGGGGCCCCGGTCGGACAATGGGCAGTTCTTC. Translation: CASGSQGPRSDNGQFF.